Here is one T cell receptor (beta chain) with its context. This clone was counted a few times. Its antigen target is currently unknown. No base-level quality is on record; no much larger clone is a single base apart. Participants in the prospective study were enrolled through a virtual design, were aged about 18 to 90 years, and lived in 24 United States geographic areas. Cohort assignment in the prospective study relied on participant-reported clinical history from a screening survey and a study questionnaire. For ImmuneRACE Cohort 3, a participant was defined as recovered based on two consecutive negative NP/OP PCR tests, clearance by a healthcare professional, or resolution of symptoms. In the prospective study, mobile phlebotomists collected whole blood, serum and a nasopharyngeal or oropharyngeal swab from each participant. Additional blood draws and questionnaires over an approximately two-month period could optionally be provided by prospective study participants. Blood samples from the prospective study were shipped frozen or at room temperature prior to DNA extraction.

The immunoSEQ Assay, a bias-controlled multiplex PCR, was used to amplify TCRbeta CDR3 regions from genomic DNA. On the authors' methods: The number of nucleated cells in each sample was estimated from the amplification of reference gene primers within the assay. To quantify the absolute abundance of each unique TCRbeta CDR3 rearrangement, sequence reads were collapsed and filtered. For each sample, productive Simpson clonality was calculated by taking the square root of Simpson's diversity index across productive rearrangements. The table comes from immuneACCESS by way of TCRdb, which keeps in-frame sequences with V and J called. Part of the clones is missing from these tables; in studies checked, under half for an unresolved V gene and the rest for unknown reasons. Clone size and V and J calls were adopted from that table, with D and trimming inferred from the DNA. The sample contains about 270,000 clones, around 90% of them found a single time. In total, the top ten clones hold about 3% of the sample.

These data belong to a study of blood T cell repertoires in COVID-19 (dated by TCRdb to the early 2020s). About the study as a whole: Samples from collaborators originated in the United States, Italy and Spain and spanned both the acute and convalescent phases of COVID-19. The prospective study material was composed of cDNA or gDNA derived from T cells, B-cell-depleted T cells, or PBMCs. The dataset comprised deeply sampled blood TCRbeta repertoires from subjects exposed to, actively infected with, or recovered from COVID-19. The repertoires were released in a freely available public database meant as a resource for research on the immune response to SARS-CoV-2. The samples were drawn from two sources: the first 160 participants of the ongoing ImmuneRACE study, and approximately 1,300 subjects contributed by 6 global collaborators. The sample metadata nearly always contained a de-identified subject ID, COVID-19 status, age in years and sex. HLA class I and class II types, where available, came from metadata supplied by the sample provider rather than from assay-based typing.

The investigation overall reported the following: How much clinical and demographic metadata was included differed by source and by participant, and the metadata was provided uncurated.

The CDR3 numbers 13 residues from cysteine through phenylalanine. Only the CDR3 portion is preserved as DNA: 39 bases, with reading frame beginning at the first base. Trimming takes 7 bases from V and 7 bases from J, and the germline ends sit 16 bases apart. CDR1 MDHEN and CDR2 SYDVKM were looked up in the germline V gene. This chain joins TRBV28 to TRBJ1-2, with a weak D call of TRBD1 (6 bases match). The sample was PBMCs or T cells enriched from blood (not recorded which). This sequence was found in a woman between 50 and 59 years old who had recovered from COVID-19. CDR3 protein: CASTPVPRGGYTF. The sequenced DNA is TGTGCCAGCACCCCGGTCCCCAGGGGTGGCTACACCTTC.